The 22 T cell receptor beta chains listed next were all sequenced from one sample in a study of cytomegalovirus exposure and HLA in healthy donors (dated by TCRdb to the late 2010s). The library came from the immunoSEQ multiplex PCR assay. The multiplex PCR relied on a mix of 60 forward primers for TCR Vbeta segments and 13 reverse primers for TCR Jbeta segments. The clones in this table, taken by TCRdb from immuneACCESS, are in-frame only. Not every clone is retained; where verified, under half of the shortfall comes from an unresolved V gene, and the cause of the rest is unknown. The sample table lists around 270,000 clones, about four fifths of them with a count of one. The ten largest clones represent about 0.28% of the sample. Sequencing input: PBMCs. These receptors came from a girl aged 2 to 9 in good health and CMV-seronegative.

The J gene is TRBJ1-1, the V gene TRBV28; the D is unclear. The CDR3 sequence is 13 residues long. Trimming cost V 3 bases and J 5 bases, with 10 bases left between them. Germline-derived CDR1 and CDR2 are MDHEN and SYDVKM. CDR3 loop: CASSLRVRTEAFF. The DNA of the CDR3 is TGTGCCAGCAGTTTGAGGGTGCGTACTGAAGCTTTCTTT.

The V gene is TRBV28, the J gene TRBJ1-2, with D perhaps matching TRBD1 (5 bases). CDR1 is MDHEN and CDR2 is SYDVKM in the germline V gene. The V and J ends lost 7 bases and 1 base respectively, with 13 bases between them. The CDR3 runs 14 residues. The CDR3 nucleotides are TGTGCCAGCACCCCAATGGGGGGTAACTATGGCTACACCTTC. It specifies CASTPMGGNYGYTF.

As to this clone: Because the CDR3 is missing its conserved closing phenylalanine or tryptophan, this is likely a read error. V gene TRBV15 combines with J gene TRBJ2-7, with 14 bases matching TRBD2. Germline trimming cut 3 bases from V and 0 bases from J; bases unmatched to any gene: 10. CDR1 and CDR2 from the germline V gene are LNHNV and YYDKDF (reference sequence). The CDR3 spans 19 residues. CDR3 amino acids: CATSSDGGLAGEHSYEQYL. Written as DNA, the CDR3 is TGTGCCACCAGCAGCGATGGGGGACTAGCGGGAGAGCACTCCTACGAGCAGTACCTC.

The CDR3 spells CASSGRGREQYF. The CDR3 DNA reads as TGTGCCAGCAGCGGTAGGGGGCGCGAGCAGTACTTC. The chain has TRBV2 and TRBJ2-7, with 7 bases identical to TRBD1. Germline loops: CDR1 SNHLY, CDR2 FYNNEI. The CDR3 has 12 residues. Trimming cost V 6 bases and J 6 bases; bases outside gene matches: 5.

V and J are TRBV6-4 and TRBJ2-1; TRBD2 matches 11 bases. The CDR3 loop spans 16 amino acids. CDR1 is MRHNA and CDR2 is SNTAGT in the germline V gene. The junction had 10 bases not matched to a gene; V was cut back by 6 bases and J by 6 bases. The CDR3 DNA sequence: TGTGCCAGCAGCTCTCTTAGCGGGGGGGCCCTCAATGAGCAGTTCTTC. This translates into CASSSLSGGALNEQFF.

The rearrangement uses TRBV6-4 and TRBJ2-2; D call uncertain. Trimming took off 2 bases at V and 3 bases at J, with 7 bases between the two ends. Germline-derived CDR1 and CDR2 are MRHNA and SNTAGT. This CDR3 is built from 14 residues. This CDR3 is CASSDGQDTGELFF. The CDR3 region has the DNA TGTGCCAGCAGTGACGGGCAGGACACCGGGGAGCTGTTTTTT.

The table lists this clone with a few counts. The chain combines TRBV4-1 with TRBJ1-1; TRBD1 matches at 8 bases. This CDR3 spans 15 amino acids. After removal of 4 bases from V and 3 bases from J, the junction contained 7 bases not matched to a gene. Per the germline V gene, CDR1 is MGHRA and CDR2 is YSYEKL. CDR3 residues: CASSLRDRKYTEAFF. The DNA of the CDR3 is TGCGCCAGCAGCCTTCGGGACAGGAAATACACTGAAGCTTTCTTT.

V gene TRBV6-5 combines with J gene TRBJ1-6; D might be TRBD1 (6 bases). V lost 4 bases and J 4 bases, leaving 11 bases between the germline ends. Germline V CDR1 and CDR2: MNHEY, SVGAGI. The CDR3 sequence is 15 residues long. The CDR3 DNA reads as TGTGCCAGCAGTTCCAGGACAGTTTATAATTCACCCCTCCACTTT. It codes for CASSSRTVYNSPLHF.

This clone has a count of ten or more. CDR3 in amino acids: CASSLQGATEAFF. The CDR3 DNA sequence: TGTGCCAGCAGTTTACAGGGGGCAACTGAAGCTTTCTTT. The chain combines TRBV6-5 with TRBJ1-1, with 9 bases fitting TRBD1. CDR3 length equals 13 residues. Germline values: CDR1 MNHEY, CDR2 SVGAGI. J was trimmed by 5 bases and V by 4 bases; bases with no gene match: 2.

The chain employs TRBV5-6 and TRBJ1-6; 8 nucleotides align to TRBD1. The V and J ends lost 0 bases and 4 bases, in that order; junction bases with no gene match: 6. This CDR3 region has 17 residues. The germline CDR1 and CDR2 sequences are SGHDT and YYEEEE. The DNA for the CDR3 is TGTGCCAGCAGCTTGGGACAGGGGTCCTATTATAATTCACCCCTCCACTTT. Its translation is CASSLGQGSYYNSPLHF.

This clone was observed a handful of times. The J gene is TRBJ1-2, the V gene TRBV27; 9 bases are shared with TRBD1. V lost 4 bases to trimming and J lost 4 bases; unmatched junction nucleotides: 4. Looked up from germline, CDR1 is MNHEY and CDR2 is SMNVEV (reference sequence). The CDR3 length is 14 residues. CDR3 region: CASSSGTGSYGYTF. The CDR3 DNA sequence: TGTGCCAGCAGTTCCGGGACAGGGTCCTATGGCTACACCTTC.

A few counts support this clone. The chain uses TRBV25-1 and TRBJ1-1, with D possibly matching TRBD1 (6 bases). The germline V and J ends were trimmed by 1 base and 3 bases, with 15 bases remaining between them. CDR3 length: 16 residues. The germline gives CDR1 MGHDK, CDR2 SYGVNS. Here the CDR3 DNA reads TGTGCCAGCAGTGAATGGGGGCCGGGGCGCGACACTGAAGCTTTCTTT. It is translated as CASSEWGPGRDTEAFF.

V and J are TRBV4-1 and TRBJ1-1; D unresolved. CDR1 is MGHRA, CDR2 YSYEKL, per germline. The CDR3 is 13 residues long. Deletions cut 3 bases from V and 1 base from J, with 6 bases between. The CDR3 DNA is TGCGCCAGCAGCCAGACACAGAACACTGAAGCTTTCTTT. As protein: CASSQTQNTEAFF.

This clone has more than one count but fewer than ten. The V and J genes are TRBV29-1 and TRBJ2-1; 12 bases map to TRBD2. Germline lookup yields CDR1 SQVTM and CDR2 ANQGSEA. J was trimmed by 1 base and V by 6 bases; bases with no gene match: 7. This CDR3 comprises 16 residues. The CDR3 region is CSVTLAGGRSYNEQFF. The CDR3 DNA follows: TGCAGCGTCACCCTAGCGGGGGGGCGATCCTACAATGAGCAGTTCTTC.

The chain joins TRBV28 to TRBJ2-7; no definite D call. V was pared by 8 bases and J by 0 bases, with 17 bases between. The CDR3 consists of 15 residues. CDR1 MDHEN and CDR2 SYDVKM come from the germline V gene. CDR3 sequence reads: CASRYAPGLSYEQYF. The CDR3 DNA follows: TGTGCCAGCCGATATGCGCCAGGCCTCTCCTACGAGCAGTACTTC.

CDR3: CASSLRDNHEQFF. The CDR3 DNA reads TGTGCCAGCAGCCTTCGGGACAACCATGAGCAGTTCTTC. V usage is TRBV7-3 and J usage is TRBJ2-1; TRBD1 might be the D (6 bases). V was clipped by 5 bases and J by 8 bases, with 13 bases between them. CDR1 SGHTA and CDR2 FQGTGA come from the germline V gene. CDR3 length: 13 amino acids.

The CDR3 bases are TGTGCCAGCAGCTTTACTAGCGGGAGAACTCGAGGGGAGACCCAGTACTTC. Protein product: CASSFTSGRTRGETQYF. The genes are TRBV5-5 and TRBJ2-5; 11 nucleotides agree with TRBD2. Germline V gene data show CDR1 as SGHKS and CDR2 as YYEKEE (reference sequence). Germline trimming cut 2 bases from V and 5 bases from J; bases unmatched to any gene: 11. There are 17 residues in the CDR3.

The CDR3 sequence is CASSASDSNQPQHF. The CDR3 DNA follows: TGTGCCAGCAGTGCCAGCGATAGCAATCAGCCCCAGCATTTT. The genes are TRBV2 and TRBJ1-5; D is unresolved. V dropped 4 bases and J dropped 0 bases, with 7 bases sitting between them. From germline, CDR1 is SNHLY and CDR2 FYNNEI. The CDR3 loop spans 14 amino acids.

This chain connects TRBV13 to TRBJ1-2, with unresolved D. This CDR3 has 12 residues. Per the germline V gene, CDR1 is PRHDT and CDR2 is FYEKMQ (reference sequence). Trimming shortened V by 5 bases and J by 7 bases, and 11 bases separated the two germline ends. The CDR3 protein is CASSASSSGYTF. Written as DNA, the CDR3 is TGTGCCAGCAGCGCCTCATCTAGTGGCTACACCTTC.

This clone was counted once. The chain has TRBV28 and TRBJ2-7, with 10 bases aligning to TRBD1. The trim removed 8 bases at V and 4 bases at J, leaving 14 bases unmatched. This CDR3 is 16 amino acids long. Germline V lookup: CDR1 MDHEN, CDR2 SYDVKM. The CDR3 loop reads CASGWRDRGFGYEQYF. The DNA of the CDR3 is TGTGCCAGCGGTTGGCGGGACAGGGGTTTCGGGTACGAGCAGTACTTC.

This chain connects TRBV7-2 to TRBJ2-1; TRBD2 agrees at 7 bases. The CDR3 length is 15 residues. From germline, CDR1 is SGHTA and CDR2 FQGNSA. V was pared by 5 bases and J by 7 bases, with 11 bases of the junction left unmatched. CDR3 DNA: TGTGCCAGCAGCAACTGGGGGGGAGCGAATAATGAGCAGTTCTTC. It translates to CASSNWGGANNEQFF.

This clone appeared once. The chain links TRBV4-1 to TRBJ2-7; a weak D match, TRBD1 (5 bases). The CDR3 spans 16 residues. Trimming pared 1 base from V and 3 bases from J, leaving 16 bases between. Per the germline V gene, CDR1 is MGHRA and CDR2 is YSYEKL. CDR3 in DNA: TGCGCCAGCAGCCAAGCGTGGCAGGGTGTAAGCTACGAGCAGTACTTC. Translating it yields CASSQAWQGVSYEQYF.